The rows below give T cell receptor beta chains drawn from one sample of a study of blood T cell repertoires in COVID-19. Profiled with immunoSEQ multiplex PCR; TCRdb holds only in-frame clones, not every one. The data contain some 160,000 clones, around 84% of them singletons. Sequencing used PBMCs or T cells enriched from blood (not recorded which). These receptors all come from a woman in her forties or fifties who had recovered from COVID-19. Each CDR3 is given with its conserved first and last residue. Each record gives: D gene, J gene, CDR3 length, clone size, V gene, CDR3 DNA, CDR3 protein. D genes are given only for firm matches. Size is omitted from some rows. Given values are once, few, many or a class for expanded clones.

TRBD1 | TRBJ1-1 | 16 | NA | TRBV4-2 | TGTGCCAGCAGCCAGACGACAGGGGCCATGAACACTGAAGCTTTCTTT | CASSQTTGAMNTEAFF
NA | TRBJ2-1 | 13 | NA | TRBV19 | TGTGCCAGTAGTATTTCCAGGAACAATGAGCAGTTCTTC | CASSISRNNEQFF
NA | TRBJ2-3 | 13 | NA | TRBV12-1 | TGTGCCAGCAGCTCGACAACCACAGATACGCAGTATTTT | CASSSTTTDTQYF
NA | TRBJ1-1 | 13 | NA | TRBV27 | TGTGCCAGCAGTAGGACGGGGTCCACTGAAGCTTTCTTT | CASSRTGSTEAFF
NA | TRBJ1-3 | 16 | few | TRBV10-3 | TGTGCCATCGGAAGACTCCCAGGGATGGGTGGAAACACCATATATTTT | CAIGRLPGMGGNTIYF
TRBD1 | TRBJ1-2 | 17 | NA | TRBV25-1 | TGTGCCAGCAGTGAACTCGCCGGGGGACAGCTACTTACGGGCTACACCTTC | CASSELAGGQLLTGYTF
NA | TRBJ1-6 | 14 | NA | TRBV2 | TGTGCCAGCGGAGCGGGCCAGCTCAATTCACCCCTCCACTTT | CASGAGQLNSPLHF
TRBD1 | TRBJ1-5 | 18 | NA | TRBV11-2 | TGTGCCAGCAGCGCTCCTCCGGGACAGACTTATAGCAATCAGCCCCAGCATTTT | CASSAPPGQTYSNQPQHF
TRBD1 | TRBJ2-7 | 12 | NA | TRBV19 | TGTGCCAGTAGGGGACAGTCCGACGAGCAGTACTTC | CASRGQSDEQYF
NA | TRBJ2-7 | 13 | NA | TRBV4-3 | TGCGCCAGCAGCCATGGATCTGCCGCGGGGCAGTACTTC | CASSHGSAAGQYF
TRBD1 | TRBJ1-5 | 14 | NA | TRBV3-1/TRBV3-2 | TGTGCCAGCAGCCAGCGACAGGGCAGTCAGCCCCAGCATTTT | CASSQRQGSQPQHF
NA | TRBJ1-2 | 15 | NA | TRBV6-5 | TGTGCCAGCAGTTACTCGGCCGGACAGTTCTATGGCTACACCTTC | CASSYSAGQFYGYTF
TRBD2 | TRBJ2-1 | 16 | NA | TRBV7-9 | TGTGCCAGCAGCTTAGTAGGCGGGGGGGCCTACAATGAGCAGTTCTTC | CASSLVGGGAYNEQFF
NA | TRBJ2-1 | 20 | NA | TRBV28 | TGTGCCAGCAGTTTAACCGGGCAGGCATGGAGGGGGGGGTCCTACAATGAGCAGTTCTTC | CASSLTGQAWRGGSYNEQFF
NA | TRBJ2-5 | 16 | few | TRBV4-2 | TGTGCCAGCAGCCAAGAGGTTCCGGGACTCAAAGAGACCCAGTACTTC | CASSQEVPGLKETQYF
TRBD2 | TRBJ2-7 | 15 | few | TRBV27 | TGTGCCAGCAGTTTCATTAGCGGGAGGTTAAACGAGCAGTACTTC | CASSFISGRLNEQYF
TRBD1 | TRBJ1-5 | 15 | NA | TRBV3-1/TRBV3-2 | TGTGCCAGCAGCGGAAGACAGGGCACAAATCAGCCCCAGCATTTT | CASSGRQGTNQPQHF